These T cell receptor beta chains were read from a single sample in a study of T cells in Graves' hyperthyroidism and ophthalmopathy. TCRdb called the multiplex PCR reads again in MiXCR, with one record for every CDR3 protein. The sample lists approximately 720,000 distinct CDR3 sequences; approximately 19% were seen once. Sequencing input: blood. Receptors originate from a woman aged 45-65 years with Graves' hyperthyroidism that later progressed to Graves' ophthalmopathy. Both conserved end residues are part of each CDR3. D genes are given only for firm matches. Only some rows state a clone size, as once, few, many or a class for expanded clones.

CDR3,DNA,size,J,D,V
CAIRTDRGNPEAFF,TGTGCCATCAGAACCGACAGGGGAAACCCTGAAGCTTTCTTT,few,TRBJ1-1,TRBD1,TRBV10-3
CASSLERDSPWVIEQYF,TGCGCCAGCAGCTTGGAAAGGGACAGCCCCTGGGTGATCGAGCAGTACTTC,many,TRBJ2-7,TRBD1,TRBV5-1
CASSTLDRVPGNTIYF,TGTGCCAGCAGTACTTTAGACAGGGTCCCTGGAAACACCATATATTTT,few,TRBJ1-3,TRBD1,TRBV12-3/TRBV12-4
CATSDAEELNTGELFF,TGTGCCACCAGTGATGCTGAAGAACTGAACACCGGGGAGCTGTTTTTT,-,TRBJ2-2,-,TRBV24-1
CAISVTAGEGTGELFF,TGTGCCATCAGTGTCACAGCGGGGGAGGGCACCGGGGAGCTGTTTTTT,few,TRBJ2-2,TRBD2,TRBV10-3
CASSRFYSSGANVLTF,TGTGCCAGCAGTCGTTTCTACAGCTCTGGGGCCAACGTCCTGACTTTC,few,TRBJ2-6,-,TRBV3-1
CASTKTSGVGETQYF,TGTGCCAGCACCAAGACTAGCGGGGTCGGGGAGACCCAGTACTTC,few,TRBJ2-5,TRBD2,TRBV7-2
CASSQGGYSGDEQYF,TGTGCCAGCAGCCAAGGGGGATATAGCGGGGACGAGCAGTACTTC,many,TRBJ2-7,TRBD2,TRBV3-1
CASSARTSGTDTQYF,TGTGCCAGCAGCGCCCGGACTAGCGGCACAGATACGCAGTATTTT,many,TRBJ2-3,TRBD2,TRBV9
CASSLRWDRTYEQYF,TGCGCCAGCAGCTTGAGATGGGACAGGACCTACGAGCAGTACTTC,-,TRBJ2-7,TRBD1,TRBV5-1